These 19 T cell receptor beta chains originate from one sample sequenced in a study of OX40 agonist ivuxolimab in advanced cancers. Clones were sequenced by immunoSEQ multiplex PCR, and TCRdb holds only the in-frame ones, with some missing. The data contain about 72,000 clones, roughly 90% of them seen just once; the ten biggest clones take up less than 3%. Sequenced material: CD4+ or CD8+ T cells sorted from blood, taken in a trial of the OX40 agonist ivuxolimab. The receptor source for this set is an adult with an advanced solid tumor such as melanoma, head and neck, liver or kidney cancer.

J is TRBJ1-5 and V is TRBV7-2, with D unresolved. Germline CDR1 is SGHTA and CDR2 is FQGNSA. Trimming stripped 3 bases from V and 0 bases from J, with 9 bases between. The CDR3 has 15 amino acids. CDR3 loop: CASSFATYSNQPQHF. Here the CDR3 DNA reads TGTGCCAGCAGCTTCGCAACCTATAGCAATCAGCCCCAGCATTTT.

The rearrangement links TRBV5-1 to TRBJ2-2; D is uncertain. Trimming pared 2 bases from V and 11 bases from J, leaving 13 bases between. The CDR3 extends over 13 amino acids. Germline V gives CDR1 SGHRS, CDR2 YFSETQ. The CDR3 reads CASSLTSGGELFF. The CDR3 DNA is TGCGCCAGCAGCTTAACCTCGGGTGGCGAGCTGTTTTTT.

Concerning this clone itself: At one of its ends the junction is not consistent with the germline gene, which may arise from a read error. The chain employs TRBV19 and TRBJ1-1; 7 nucleotides line up with TRBD1. Germline CDR1 reads LNHDA; CDR2 reads SQIVND (reference sequence). The CDR3 covers 13 residues. This CDR3 reads CASSNRGNTEAFF. CDR3 DNA: TGTGCCAGCAGTAACAGGGGCAACACTGAAGCTTTCTTT.

The genes are TRBV11-2 and TRBJ1-2, with 8 bases identical to TRBD1. J lost 8 bases, V lost 5 bases, and 10 bases had no gene match. The CDR3 has 14 residues. Germline V gives CDR1 SGHAT, CDR2 FQNNGV. The CDR3 here is CASSPMDRVGGYTF. The CDR3 DNA reads TGTGCCAGCAGCCCTATGGACAGGGTGGGAGGCTACACCTTC.

This clone was detected only once. V is TRBV2 and J is TRBJ2-2, with 7 bases lining up with TRBD2. This CDR3 region has 13 residues. Losses at the gene ends were 7 bases for V and 7 bases for J; bases not matched to a gene: 6. Germline V gene lookup returns CDR1 SNHLY and CDR2 FYNNEI. The CDR3 sequence is CASMGGEHGELFF. The CDR3 bases are TGTGCCAGCATGGGGGGGGAACACGGGGAGCTGTTTTTT. Full variable domain (remainder filled in from reference TRBV2 and TRBJ2-2): EPEVTQTPSHQVTQMGQEVILRCVPISNHLYFYWYRQILGQKVEFLVSFYNNEISEKSEIFDDQFSVERPDGSNFTLKIRSTKLEDSAMYFCASMGGEHGELFFGEGSRLTVL.

The chain links TRBV5-6 to TRBJ1-4, with D possibly TRBD1 on 6 matching bases. This CDR3 has 14 amino acids. Trimming left V 2 bases short and J 5 bases short, with 10 bases between. Germline loops: CDR1 SGHDT, CDR2 YYEEEE. The CDR3 sequence: CASSFGGLNEKLFF. The CDR3 nucleotides read TGTGCCAGCAGCTTTGGGGGGCTCAATGAAAAACTGTTTTTT.

Written as DNA, the CDR3 is TGTGCCAGCAGTCTGAGGGAGTTTCGGTATAATTCACCCCTCCACTTT. This translates into CASSLREFRYNSPLHF. The genes are TRBV27 and TRBJ1-6; D remains unclear. Between the trimmed V and J ends, which lost 5 bases and 4 bases, there was a span of 15 bases. This CDR3 comprises 16 residues. Germline loops: CDR1 MNHEY, CDR2 SMNVEV (reference sequence).

The chain recombines TRBV7-8 with TRBJ1-1; D uncertain. The V and J ends lost 1 base and 3 bases respectively, with 6 bases between them. CDR1 and CDR2 from the germline V gene are SGHVS and FQNEAQ. CDR3 length: 13 residues. This chain's CDR3 is CASSLGTDTEAFF. CDR3 sequence (DNA): TGTGCCAGCAGCTTAGGGACGGACACTGAAGCTTTCTTT.

V is TRBV4-2 and J is TRBJ2-3; the D is unclear. This CDR3 contains 16 residues. The germline V and J ends were trimmed by 1 base and 0 bases, with 11 bases remaining between them. The V gene's germline CDR1 is LGHNA and CDR2 YNFKEQ. This CDR3 reads CASSQGLFTSTDTQYF. CDR3 in DNA: TGTGCCAGCAGCCAAGGACTCTTCACTAGCACAGATACGCAGTATTTT.

The J gene is TRBJ2-1, the V gene TRBV11-2; D ambiguous. V dropped 1 base and J dropped 4 bases, with 5 bases sitting between them. The CDR3 covers 13 residues. Germline V gives CDR1 SGHAT, CDR2 FQNNGV. In nucleotides, the CDR3 is TGTGCCAGCAGCTTAGGGCTTTACAATGAGCAGTTCTTC. This translates into CASSLGLYNEQFF.

In its sample, this clone was seen once. This rearrangement joins TRBV5-1 to TRBJ2-2, with D hard to call. The germline V gene has CDR1 SGHRS and CDR2 YFSETQ. CDR3 size: 14 residues. V shed 2 bases and J shed 0 bases, with 5 bases lying between them. The CDR3 spells CASSLTANTGELFF. Written as DNA, the CDR3 is TGCGCCAGCAGCTTAACAGCGAACACCGGGGAGCTGTTTTTT.

V is TRBV5-5 and J is TRBJ1-2; weak D call: TRBD1 (5 bases). V shed 4 bases and J shed 5 bases, with 18 bases lying between them. In germline, CDR1 is SGHKS, CDR2 YYEKEE (reference sequence). There are 15 residues in the CDR3. The CDR3 DNA sequence: TGTGCCAGCAGCGCTAAGGGGATCCCAACTTATGGCTACACCTTC. It specifies CASSAKGIPTYGYTF. Based on the CDR3 plus reference TRBV5-5 and TRBJ1-2, the full variable domain is DAGVTQSPTHLIKTRGQQVTLRCSPISGHKSVSWYQQVLGQGPQFIFQYYEKEERGRGNFPDRFSARQFPNYSSELNVNALLLGDSALYLCASSAKGIPTYGYTFGSGTRLTVV.

This clone was counted between two and nine times. The V call is TRBV25-1, the J call TRBJ2-3; 9 bases line up with TRBD2. CDR1 MGHDK and CDR2 SYGVNS come from the germline V gene. V lost 7 bases, J lost 6 bases, and 8 bases stayed unmatched. The CDR3 covers 14 residues. CDR3 residues: CASTPALAGDTQYF. The CDR3 nucleotides read TGTGCCAGCACCCCTGCACTAGCGGGTGATACGCAGTATTTT. Complete variable domain (other parts from reference TRBV25-1 and TRBJ2-3): EADIYQTPRYLVIGTGKKITLECSQTMGHDKMYWYQQDPGMELHLIHYSYGVNSTEKGDLSSESTVSRIRTEHFPLTLESARPSHTSQYLCASTPALAGDTQYFGPGTRLTVL.

On this clone itself: Other DNA sequences in this specimen translate into the identical CDR3. The J gene is TRBJ1-6, the V gene TRBV6-5, with TRBD1 identical over 7 bases. Germline trimming cut 6 bases from V and 8 bases from J; bases unmatched to any gene: 7. From germline, CDR1 is MNHEY and CDR2 SVGAGI. This CDR3 contains 14 residues. CDR3 residues: CASRTGPGDSPLHF. The CDR3 coding sequence is TGTGCCAGCAGGACAGGGCCCGGGGATTCACCCCTCCACTTT.

The V call is TRBV7-2, the J call TRBJ1-5, with D perhaps TRBD1 (5 bases). The ends were cut back, 5 bases at V and 2 bases at J, with 22 bases in the middle. This CDR3 comprises 18 residues. The V gene's germline CDR1 is SGHTA and CDR2 FQGNSA. CDR3 amino acids: CASSRRDGGKIGNQPQHF. DNA for the CDR3: TGTGCCAGCAGCCGTAGGGACGGGGGGAAAATAGGCAATCAGCCCCAGCATTTT.

The rearrangement joins TRBV19 to TRBJ1-2, with TRBD1 matching over 9 bases. The CDR3 contains 14 residues. Germline V gene data show CDR1 as LNHDA and CDR2 as SQIVND (reference sequence). V shed 6 bases and J 2 bases; nucleotides not matched to a gene: 4. CDR3 DNA sequence: TGTGCCAGTAGCCCCGGACAGGGGAACTATGGCTACACCTTC. It specifies CASSPGQGNYGYTF.

The V call is TRBV27, the J call TRBJ2-7; possibly TRBD1 for D (5 bases). Germline V gene lookup returns CDR1 MNHEY and CDR2 SMNVEV (reference sequence). V was cut by 2 bases and J by 3 bases, with 11 bases left in between. This CDR3 has 14 residues. Written as DNA, the CDR3 is TGTGCCAGCAGTTTACGGCAGGGCTACTACGAGCAGTACTTC. Translating it yields CASSLRQGYYEQYF.

J is TRBJ1-2 and V is TRBV15; no clear D. Looked up from germline, CDR1 is LNHNV and CDR2 is YYDKDF (reference sequence). Trimming took 0 bases from V and 4 from J, leaving 12 bases between them. This CDR3 comprises 15 residues. CDR3 protein: CATSRDIGSTYGYTF. CDR3 sequence (DNA): TGTGCCACCAGCAGAGATATCGGCAGCACCTATGGCTACACCTTC.

The chain joins TRBV5-1 to TRBJ2-1; D may be TRBD2 (5 bases). Trimming shortened V by 7 bases and J by 5 bases, and 16 bases separated the two germline ends. The CDR3 spans 14 residues. CDR1 SGHRS and CDR2 YFSETQ come from the germline V gene. In DNA form, the CDR3 reads TGCGCCAGCGACCCGGGGAACGCAGACAATGAGCAGTTCTTC. This translates into CASDPGNADNEQFF.